The sequence of this TCR beta chain was determined in a study of post-analysis software for immune sequencing data. About the research overall: As for disease course, relapsing-remitting, secondary progressive and progressive-relapsing multiple sclerosis were all included.

Details on this clonotype: Its specificity is not known.

Unique-molecular-identifier-tagged TCR beta cDNA libraries were used. T cells, about 0.95 to 10 million of them, yielded a few hundred thousand cDNA molecules. TCRdb reanalysed the PCR reads using MiXCR and keeps one entry per CDR3 protein. The table shows some 370,000 distinct CDR3 sequences, with about a third occurring only once. Study-wide results and limits: Strong same-batch co-clustering of samples appeared with F measure clustering. Controls significantly exceeded multiple sclerosis patients in normalized Chao1 diversity. With TRBV5-6, TRBV5-1 and TRBV20-1 included, about five TRBV segments were more frequent in patients than in controls.

V shed 4 bases, J shed 2 bases, and the junction held 10 bases outside the gene matches. The CDR3 has 17 residues. Germline loops: CDR1 MNHNS, CDR2 SASEGT. This receptor was taken from a girl between 10 and 17 years old with multiple sclerosis. The chain combines TRBV6-1 with TRBJ2-5; 10 nucleotides align to TRBD2. Sample: blood. The DNA for the CDR3 is TGTGCCAGCAGTGTCTATAGCGGGGGGACTCCACAAGAGACCCAGTACTTC. It encodes CASSVYSGGTPQETQYF.